The rows below give T cell receptor beta chains drawn from one sample of a study of early T cells in non-severe SARS-CoV-2 infection. TCRdb processed the 5' RACE reads anew with MiXCR; each CDR3 protein has one entry. Among nearly 80,000 distinct CDR3 sequences listed, 9.5% to 15% were seen once. Sample: whole blood. All receptors come from an adult who was a healthcare worker with PCR-confirmed SARS-CoV-2 infection or an uninfected control (not recorded which). Both conserved end residues are part of each CDR3. The D gene is left open where the match is weak. Clone size is stated in some rows and not others, as once, few, many or a class when expanded.

D gene: TRBD1
clone size: .
V gene: TRBV10-3
J gene: TRBJ2-3
CDR3 protein: CAISDYGQGADTQYF
CDR3 DNA: TGTGCCATCAGTGATTACGGACAGGGGGCAGATACGCAGTATTTT

D gene: .
clone size: few
V gene: TRBV5-1
J gene: TRBJ2-7
CDR3 protein: CASSFLGEQYF
CDR3 DNA: TGCGCCAGCAGCTTTTTAGGCGAGCAGTACTTC

D gene: .
clone size: many
V gene: TRBV12-5
J gene: TRBJ1-1
CDR3 protein: CASGSQRNTEAFF
CDR3 DNA: TGTGCTAGTGGTTCCCAGCGGAACACTGAAGCTTTCTTT

D gene: .
clone size: .
V gene: TRBV20-1
J gene: TRBJ1-4
CDR3 protein: CSASGGPGATNEKLFF
CDR3 DNA: TGCAGTGCTAGCGGGGGACCAGGGGCAACTAATGAAAAACTGTTTTTT

D gene: .
clone size: few
V gene: TRBV3-2
J gene: TRBJ2-3
CDR3 protein: CASSQGAASSDTRYF
CDR3 DNA: TGTGCCAGCAGCCAAGGAGCAGCTTCCTCCGATACGCGGTATTTT

D gene: .
clone size: few
V gene: TRBV12-3/TRBV12-4
J gene: TRBJ2-7
CDR3 protein: CASSSGLTYEQYF
CDR3 DNA: TGTGCCAGCAGTTCCGGTCTAACCTACGAGCAGTACTTC

D gene: TRBD2
clone size: many
V gene: TRBV7-2
J gene: TRBJ2-5
CDR3 protein: CASSLAGLARETQYF
CDR3 DNA: TGTGCCAGCAGCTTAGCGGGACTAGCGCGAGAGACCCAGTACTTC

D gene: TRBD1
clone size: few
V gene: TRBV28
J gene: TRBJ2-1
CDR3 protein: CASSWSVTGNNEQFF
CDR3 DNA: TGTGCCAGCAGTTGGTCGGTGACAGGGAACAATGAGCAGTTCTTC

D gene: TRBD2
clone size: .
V gene: TRBV20-1
J gene: TRBJ2-1
CDR3 protein: CSAPSGSHNEQFF
CDR3 DNA: TGCAGTGCTCCGAGCGGGAGCCACAATGAGCAGTTCTTC

D gene: .
clone size: many
V gene: TRBV7-8
J gene: TRBJ2-1
CDR3 protein: CASSSSRLGSYNEQFF
CDR3 DNA: TGTGCCAGCAGCTCTTCTAGGCTGGGCTCCTACAATGAGCAGTTCTTC

D gene: .
clone size: medium-sized
V gene: TRBV14
J gene: TRBJ1-6
CDR3 protein: CASSLPTYNSPLHF
CDR3 DNA: TGTGCCAGCAGCCTACCCACCTATAATTCACCCCTCCACTTT

D gene: TRBD2
clone size: few
V gene: TRBV11-2
J gene: TRBJ2-5
CDR3 protein: CASSPRREGSETQYF
CDR3 DNA: TGTGCCAGCAGCCCCCGGCGGGAGGGAAGCGAGACCCAGTACTTC